This T cell receptor beta chain was found in a study of shared clonotypes between healthy human individuals. Study-wide background: Three CD4 naive, three CD4 memory, two CD8 naive and one CD8 memory plate were used per donor.

V was trimmed by 1 base and J by 6 bases, leaving 12 bases between them. Germline lookup yields CDR1 SQVTM and CDR2 ANQGSEA. The CDR3 runs 13 residues. This clone was seen only once. The table came from immunoSEQ multiplex PCR; TCRdb's copy has only in-frame clones and leaves some out. The repertoire has 2 million to 2.5 million clones, 85% to 95% of them found once; the top ten carry 0.37%. The sample consisted of naive CD4+ T cells from PBMCs. The subset: CD45RA+ positively selected. The receptor's source is a man between 18 and 35 years old in good health. Some clones in this sample may be carry-over from other donors' samples. The chain uses TRBV29-1 and TRBJ1-1; possibly TRBD1 for D (6 bases). CDR3 residues: CSVEGGAGAEAFF. CDR3 bases: TGCAGCGTTGAAGGGGGGGCAGGGGCTGAAGCTTTCTTT.